This entry lists 7 T cell receptor beta chains sequenced from one sample in a study of T cell repertoires in aging, cancer and after chemotherapy. Peripheral blood genomic DNA, not sorted cells or RNA, was the template. TRB rearrangements spanning V, D and J were amplified using mixed TRB-A/B primers. MiXCR, run by TCRdb on the multiplex PCR reads, gives a single entry per CDR3 protein. The sample includes around 8,900 distinct CDR3 sequences, 25% to 40% seen only once; the top ten take 3.6%. Sequencing was performed on blood. The receptors come from a human donor in good health.

The chain has TRBV20-1 and TRBJ1-2; the match to TRBD1 covers 8 bases. The J segment lost 6 bases and the V segment lost 3 bases, leaving 12 bases of the junction unmatched. The CDR3 extends over 15 amino acids. The germline V gene has CDR1 DFQATT and CDR2 SNEGSKA (reference sequence). CDR3 amino acids: CSASLSQGGKDGYTF. CDR3 coding DNA: TGCAGTGCTAGCCTCTCACAGGGGGGAAAGGATGGCTACACCTTC.

This clonotype was detected a few times. The rearrangement links TRBV29-1 to TRBJ2-3; D could derive from TRBD1 or TRBD2 (6 bases each). Trimming left V 8 bases short and J 0 bases short, with 12 bases between. The length of the CDR3 is 13 residues. Per the germline V gene, CDR1 is SQVTM and CDR2 is ANQGSEA. The CDR3 reads CSLMGGSTDTQYF. CDR3 DNA sequence: TGCAGCTTAATGGGGGGCAGCACAGATACGCAGTATTTT.

This clonotype was picked up a small number of times. The chain uses TRBV6-5 and TRBJ2-3, with TRBD2 matching over 15 bases. The V gene end was trimmed by 4 bases and the J gene end by 4 bases; junction bases not matched to a gene: 6. CDR1 MNHEY and CDR2 SVGAGI come from the germline V gene. CDR3 length: 17 amino acids. The DNA for the CDR3 is TGTGCCAGCAGTTTGAGGACTAGCGGGGGGGAGCCAGATACGCAGTATTTT. This translates into CASSLRTSGGEPDTQYF.

The V and J genes are TRBV6-6 and TRBJ2-1; 7 bases align to TRBD2. The CDR3 loop spans 16 amino acids. The germline gives CDR1 MNHNY, CDR2 SVGAGI (reference sequence). Losses at the gene ends were 6 bases for V and 3 bases for J; bases not matched to a gene: 11. The CDR3 loop reads CASSSREVIYYNEQFF. DNA for the CDR3: TGTGCCAGCAGCAGCCGGGAGGTGATATACTACAATGAGCAGTTCTTC.

Comment on this clonotype: Germline is not matched at one junction end, which may reflect a read error. The V gene is TRBV14, the J gene TRBJ2-1, with D possibly matching TRBD2 (5 bases). CDR1 and CDR2 from the germline V gene are SGHDN and FVKESK. The CDR3 runs 17 residues. The CDR3 loop is CASSQRNPGMSYNEQFF. The CDR3 DNA reads as TGTGCCAGCAGCCAAAGGAATCCGGGGATGAGCTACAATGAACAGTTCTTC.

This clonotype was counted between two and nine times. The J gene is TRBJ2-7, the V gene TRBV5-6, with D possibly being TRBD2 (5 bases). CDR3 length: 14 residues. V was trimmed by 1 base and J by 0 bases, leaving 8 bases between them. CDR1 and CDR2 (germline): SGHDT, YYEEEE. This chain's CDR3 is CASSLSGSSYEQYF. For the CDR3, the DNA is TGTGCCAGCAGCTTGAGCGGAAGCTCCTACGAGCAGTACTTC. The full variable domain, rest sourced from reference TRBV5-6 and TRBJ2-7, is DAGVTQSPTHLIKTRGQQVTLRCSPKSGHDTVSWYQQALGQGPQFIFQYYEEEERQRGNFPDRFSGHQFPNYSSELNVNALLLGDSALYLCASSLSGSSYEQYFGPGTRLTVT.

As concerns this clonotype: An end of the junction does not agree with germline; a read error may underlie this. This sequence joins TRBV12-3 or TRBV12-4 and TRBJ2-3, with D possibly TRBD2 on 6 matching bases. The CDR3 is 17 amino acids. The CDR3 DNA follows: TGTGCCAGCAGCTTAGCCGGGAGCCCACGGAGCACAGATACGCAGTATTTT. This codes for CASSLAGSPRSTDTQYF.